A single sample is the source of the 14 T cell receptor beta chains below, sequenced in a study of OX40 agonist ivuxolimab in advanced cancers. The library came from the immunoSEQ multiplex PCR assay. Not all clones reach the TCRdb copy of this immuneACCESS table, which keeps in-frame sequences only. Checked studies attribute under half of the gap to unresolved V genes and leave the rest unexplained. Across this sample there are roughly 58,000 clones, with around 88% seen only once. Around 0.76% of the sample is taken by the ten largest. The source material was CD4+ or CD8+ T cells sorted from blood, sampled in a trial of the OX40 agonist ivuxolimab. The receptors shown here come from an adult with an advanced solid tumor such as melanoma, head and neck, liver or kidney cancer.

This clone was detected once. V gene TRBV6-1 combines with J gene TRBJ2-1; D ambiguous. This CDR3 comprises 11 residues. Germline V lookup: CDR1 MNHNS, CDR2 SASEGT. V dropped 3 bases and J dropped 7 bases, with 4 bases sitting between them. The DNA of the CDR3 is TGTGCCAGCAGTGAGTCGAATGAGCAGTTCTTC. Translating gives CASSESNEQFF.

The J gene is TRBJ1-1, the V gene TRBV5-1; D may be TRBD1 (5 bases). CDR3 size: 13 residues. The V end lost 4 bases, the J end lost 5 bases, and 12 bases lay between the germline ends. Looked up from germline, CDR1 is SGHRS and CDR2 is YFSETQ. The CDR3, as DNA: TGCGCCAGCAGCGAGACAGTTGGTACTGAAGCTTTCTTT. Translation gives CASSETVGTEAFF.

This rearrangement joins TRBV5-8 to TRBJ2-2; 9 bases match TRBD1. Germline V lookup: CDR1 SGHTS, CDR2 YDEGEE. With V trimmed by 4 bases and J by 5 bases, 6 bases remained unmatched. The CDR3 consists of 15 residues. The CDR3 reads CASSPGTGRTGELFF. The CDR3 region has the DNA TGTGCCAGCAGCCCCGGGACAGGGCGGACCGGGGAGCTGTTTTTT.

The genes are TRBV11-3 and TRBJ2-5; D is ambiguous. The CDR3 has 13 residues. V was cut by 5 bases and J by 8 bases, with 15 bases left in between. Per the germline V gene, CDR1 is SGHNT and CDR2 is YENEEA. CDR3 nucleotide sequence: TGTGCCAGCAGCCATTTTCGAGATGAAACCCAGTACTTC. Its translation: CASSHFRDETQYF.

Here the CDR3 reads CAWRSGAGEAFF. DNA for the CDR3: TGTGCCTGGAGGTCGGGGGCGGGTGAAGCTTTCTTT. V usage is TRBV30 and J usage is TRBJ1-1, with D maybe TRBD1 (6 bases). V lost 3 bases to trimming and J lost 7 bases, with 12 bases between them. The CDR3 is 12 residues long. CDR1 GTSNPN and CDR2 SVGIG come from the germline V gene (reference sequence). The variable domain in full, completed from reference TRBV30 and TRBJ1-1, reads SQTIHQWPATLVQPVGSPLSLECTVEGTSNPNLYWYRQAAGRGLQLLFYSVGIGQISSEVPQNLSASRPQDRQFILSSKKLLLSDSGFYLCAWRSGAGEAFFGQGTRLTVV.

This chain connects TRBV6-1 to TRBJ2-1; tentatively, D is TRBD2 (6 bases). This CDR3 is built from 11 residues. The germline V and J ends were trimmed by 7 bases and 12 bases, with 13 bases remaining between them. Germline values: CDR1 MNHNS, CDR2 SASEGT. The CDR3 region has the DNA TGTGCCAGCACCTCGGAGGGTAGGCAGTTCTTC. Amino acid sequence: CASTSEGRQFF.

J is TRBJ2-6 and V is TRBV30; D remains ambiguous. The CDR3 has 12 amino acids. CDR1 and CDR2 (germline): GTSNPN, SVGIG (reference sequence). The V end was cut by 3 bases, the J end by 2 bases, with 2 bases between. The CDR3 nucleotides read TGTGCCTGGAGCGCTGGGGCCAACGTCCTGACTTTC. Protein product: CAWSAGANVLTF.

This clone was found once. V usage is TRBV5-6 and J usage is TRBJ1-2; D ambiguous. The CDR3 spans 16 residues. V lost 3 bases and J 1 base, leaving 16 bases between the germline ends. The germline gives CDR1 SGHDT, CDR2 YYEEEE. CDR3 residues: CASSSGWKESNYGYTF. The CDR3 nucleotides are TGTGCCAGCAGCTCCGGATGGAAAGAGAGTAACTATGGCTACACCTTC.

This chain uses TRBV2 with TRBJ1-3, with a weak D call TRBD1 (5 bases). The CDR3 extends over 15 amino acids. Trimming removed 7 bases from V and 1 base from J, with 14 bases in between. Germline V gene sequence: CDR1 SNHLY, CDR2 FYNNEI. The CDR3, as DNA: TGTGCCAGCAAGAACCGAAGGGGTTCTGGAAACACCATATATTTT. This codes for CASKNRRGSGNTIYF.

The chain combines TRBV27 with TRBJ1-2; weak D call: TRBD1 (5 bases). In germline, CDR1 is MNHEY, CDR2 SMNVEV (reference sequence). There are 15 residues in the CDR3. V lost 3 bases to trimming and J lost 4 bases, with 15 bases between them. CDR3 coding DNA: TGTGCCAGCAGTTTTGGGGGACCGGGCCGCTATGGCTACACCTTC. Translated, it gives CASSFGGPGRYGYTF.

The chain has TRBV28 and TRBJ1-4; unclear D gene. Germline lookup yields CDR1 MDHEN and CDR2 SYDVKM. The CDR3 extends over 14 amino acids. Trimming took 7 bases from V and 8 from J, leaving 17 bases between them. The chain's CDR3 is CASTPPAYTEKLFF. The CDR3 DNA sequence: TGTGCCAGCACCCCCCCGGCGTATACAGAAAAACTGTTTTTT.

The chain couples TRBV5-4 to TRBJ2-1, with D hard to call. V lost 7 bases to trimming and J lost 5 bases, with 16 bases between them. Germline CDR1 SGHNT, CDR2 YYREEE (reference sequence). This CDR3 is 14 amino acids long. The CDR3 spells CASGKVALNNEQFF. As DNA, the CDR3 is TGTGCCAGCGGGAAGGTGGCGCTTAACAATGAGCAGTTCTTC.

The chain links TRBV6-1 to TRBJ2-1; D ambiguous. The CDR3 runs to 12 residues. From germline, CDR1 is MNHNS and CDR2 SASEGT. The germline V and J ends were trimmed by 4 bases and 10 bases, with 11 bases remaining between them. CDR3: CASSGTGEEQFF. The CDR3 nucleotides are TGTGCCAGCAGTGGGACGGGCGAGGAGCAGTTCTTC.

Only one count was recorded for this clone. CDR3 amino acids: CASQRRGLSTDTQYF. In nucleotides, the CDR3 is TGTGCCAGTCAACGACGGGGACTATCCACAGATACGCAGTATTTT. The chain recombines TRBV19 with TRBJ2-3, with TRBD2 matching 7 bases. Per the germline V gene, CDR1 is LNHDA and CDR2 is SQIVND (reference sequence). V was pared by 8 bases and J by 2 bases, with 10 bases of the junction left unmatched. The CDR3 runs 15 residues.